The next 24 T cell receptor beta chains were all read from a single sample in a study of low-dose radiotherapy and immunotherapy resistance in tumors (dated by TCRdb to between 2022 and 2023). Sequencing instrument: Illumina HiSeq 2500. First-strand cDNA was synthesized with Superscript III and a set of TRAV- and TRBV-specific primers, covering both TCRalpha and TCRbeta chains. TCRs were amplified for about 20 PCR cycles with Phusion, using a constant-region primer paired with the adapter attached to the V primers. The public reads were run again by TCRdb, first through fastp at Q25 and then through MiXCR, and only productive beta chains were kept. Identical CDR3 protein sequences are pooled into one entry, listed with their most common genes and DNA. The sample records 65,000 to 95,000 distinct CDR3 sequences, 17% of which are singletons. The ten largest clones add up to less than 1.5% of the sample.

This sample's time point label indicates: after trial treatment. The treatment or condition label for this specimen denotes: LDRT plus nivolumab, ipilimumab, low-dose cyclophosphamide and aspirin (RACIN trial). The source was PBMCs, collected after low-dose radiotherapy plus immunotherapy. Receptor source: a male donor with prostate cancer.

At least ten counts were recorded for this clonotype. CDR3 residues: CASSQDVQRPRNEQFF. CDR3 in DNA: TGTGCCAGCAGCCAAGACGTACAGAGACCCCGCAATGAGCAGTTCTTC. The rearrangement links TRBV14 to TRBJ2-1, with D hard to call. V lost 0 bases and J lost 6, with 15 bases in between. There are 16 residues in the CDR3. Germline V lookup: CDR1 SGHDN, CDR2 FVKESK.

In this sample, this clonotype turned up many times. This chain links TRBV28 with TRBJ1-1; TRBD1 matches 8 bases. The CDR3 runs to 14 residues. Looked up from germline, CDR1 is MDHEN and CDR2 is SYDVKM. Trimming took 4 bases from V and 7 from J; bases not matched to a gene: 8. CDR3 coding DNA: TGTGCCAGCAGTTGGCCCCAAGGACAGGGTGAAGCTTTCTTT. Translating it yields CASSWPQGQGEAFF.

This clonotype has ten or more counts. V is TRBV25-1 and J is TRBJ2-1, with TRBD2 matching 12 bases. Germline V gene lookup returns CDR1 MGHDK and CDR2 SYGVNS. The CDR3 spans 14 residues. The V gene end was trimmed by 9 bases and the J gene end by 8 bases; junction bases not matched to a gene: 8. CDR3 sequence reads: CASSGTSGRDEQFF. The CDR3 DNA is TGTGCCAGTAGCGGGACTAGCGGGCGGGATGAGCAGTTCTTC. Filled out from reference TRBV25-1 and TRBJ2-1, the complete variable domain reads EADIYQTPRYLVIGTGKKITLECSQTMGHDKMYWYQQDPGMELHLIHYSYGVNSTEKGDLSSESTVSRIRTEHFPLTLESARPSHTSQYLCASSGTSGRDEQFFGPGTRLTVL.

The chain combines TRBV28 with TRBJ2-5; 11 bases map to TRBD2. Germline V CDR1 and CDR2: MDHEN, SYDVKM. V lost 7 bases, J lost 4 bases, and 5 bases stayed unmatched. This CDR3 has 14 residues. CDR3 protein: CASTTSGRSETQYF. CDR3 coding DNA: TGTGCCAGCACTACTAGCGGGAGATCAGAGACCCAGTACTTC.

This clonotype was seen repeatedly, ten times or more. This chain links TRBV7-8 with TRBJ2-7; possibly TRBD1 for D (5 bases). Germline CDR1 reads SGHVS; CDR2 reads FQNEAQ. Trimming removed 4 bases at V and 0 bases at J, with 13 bases between. This CDR3 region has 15 residues. The CDR3 DNA follows: TGTGCCAGCAGCTCCCCCACAGGTAGCTCCTACGAGCAGTACTTC. Residues: CASSSPTGSSYEQYF.

This clonotype has ten or more counts. The V call is TRBV6-2 or TRBV6-3, the J call TRBJ2-2; D gene unclear. Trimming removed 9 bases from V and 1 base from J, with 12 bases in between. Germline values: CDR1 MNHEY, CDR2 SVGEGT. The CDR3 length is 14 residues. The CDR3 reads CASKTGENTGELFF. The CDR3 nucleotides are TGTGCCAGTAAGACTGGCGAGAACACCGGGGAGCTGTTTTTT.

To note about this clonotype: The likely explanation is a read error, given a far larger clone one base away. The chain recombines TRBV3-1 with TRBJ2-7, with 11 bases lining up with TRBD2. Germline V gene lookup returns CDR1 LGHDT and CDR2 YNNKEL (reference sequence). V was pared by 4 bases and J by 7 bases, with 21 bases of the junction left unmatched. This CDR3 has 19 residues. CDR3 loop: CASSLQLSGRARSYNEQYF. The CDR3 DNA follows: TGTGCCAGCAGCCTTCAGCTTAGCGGGAGGGCCCGCTCCTACAATGAGCAGTACTTC.

This clonotype showed up many times. The chain is built from TRBV7-2 and TRBJ2-1; D tentatively reads TRBD1 or TRBD2 (6 bases each). Germline V gene sequence: CDR1 SGHTA, CDR2 FQGNSA. The CDR3 contains 16 residues. The V end was cut by 5 bases, the J end by 7 bases, with 21 bases between. The CDR3 DNA reads as TGTGCCAGCAGCCACGGAGGGGGAGGATCGGGTAATGAGCAGTTCTTC. Translated, it gives CASSHGGGGSGNEQFF.

Notes on this clonotype: The likely explanation is a read error, given a far larger clone one base away. J is TRBJ2-1 and V is TRBV2; D is ambiguous. The V end lost 7 bases, the J end lost 10 bases, and 17 bases lay between the germline ends. CDR1 is SNHLY, CDR2 FYNNEI, per germline. The CDR3 runs to 13 residues. This CDR3 is CASTPAGSYEQFF. In nucleotides, the CDR3 is TGTGCCAGCACTCCTGCAGGCTCCTACGAGCAGTTCTTC.

This clonotype was seen ten or more times. This rearrangement joins TRBV4-2 to TRBJ1-4; D ambiguous. Trimming pared 1 base from V and 0 bases from J, leaving 6 bases between. Germline CDR1 is LGHNA and CDR2 is YNFKEQ. The CDR3 has 15 residues. The CDR3 protein is CASSQVGSTNEKLFF. As DNA, the CDR3 is TGTGCCAGCAGCCAAGTCGGTTCAACTAATGAAAAACTGTTTTTT.

This clonotype was seen many times. V is TRBV7-2 and J is TRBJ2-2; no definite D call. This CDR3 has 12 residues. Germline V gene lookup returns CDR1 SGHTA and CDR2 FQGNSA. V dropped 5 bases and J dropped 7 bases, with 8 bases sitting between them. The CDR3 coding sequence is TGTGCCAGCAGCCTCCCGGTCGGGGAGCTGTTTTTT. Translated, it gives CASSLPVGELFF.

This clonotype came up many times. The CDR3 is CSVERQGPGTEAFF. The CDR3 DNA reads TGCAGCGTTGAACGACAGGGGCCGGGCACTGAAGCTTTCTTT. The chain links TRBV29-1 to TRBJ1-1; TRBD1 aligns across 8 bases. Germline V gene data show CDR1 as SQVTM and CDR2 as ANQGSEA. The CDR3 totals 14 residues. After removal of 2 bases from V and 4 bases from J, the junction contained 6 bases not matched to a gene.

In this sample, this clonotype turned up many times. V is TRBV9 and J is TRBJ2-1; either TRBD1 or TRBD2 may fit D (5 bases each). The V end was cut by 4 bases, the J end by 5 bases, with 19 bases between. The CDR3 is 16 amino acids. The germline gives CDR1 SGDLS, CDR2 YYNGEE. The CDR3 is CASSLYIRDRNNEQFF. CDR3 nucleotides: TGTGCCAGCAGCTTATATATACGGGACCGTAACAATGAGCAGTTCTTC. Full variable domain (missing parts from reference TRBV9 and TRBJ2-1): DSGVTQTPKHLITATGQRVTLRCSPRSGDLSVYWYQQSLDQGLQFLIQYYNGEERAKGNILERFSAQQFPDLHSELNLSSLELGDSALYFCASSLYIRDRNNEQFFGPGTRLTVL.

This clonotype was recorded many times. The chain employs TRBV18 and TRBJ2-1, with D maybe TRBD1 (5 bases). Germline assignment: CDR1 KGHSH and CDR2 LQKENI. The length of the CDR3 is 12 residues. Trimming left V 6 bases short and J 9 bases short, with 12 bases between. CDR3 bases: TGTGCCAGCTCGGACAATAGTGGTGAGCAGTTCTTC. It translates to CASSDNSGEQFF.

Only a few counts were recorded for this clonotype. V usage is TRBV12-3 or TRBV12-4 and J usage is TRBJ2-1; 8 bases match TRBD1. V lost 7 bases to trimming and J lost 9 bases; unmatched junction nucleotides: 17. The CDR3 runs to 16 residues. CDR3 in DNA: TGTGCCAGCAAAGTAGGACAGGGATGGATTAGTAGTGAGCAGTTCTTC. The encoded protein is CASKVGQGWISSEQFF.

This clonotype was counted many times. The rearrangement links TRBV27 to TRBJ2-1; 8 positions agree with TRBD2. J was trimmed by 0 bases and V by 2 bases; bases with no gene match: 9. In germline, CDR1 is MNHEY, CDR2 SMNVEV (reference sequence). This CDR3 is 18 amino acids long. The CDR3 here is CASSLRFIAGSSYNEQFF. DNA of the CDR3: TGTGCCAGCAGTTTACGATTCATAGCGGGGAGCTCCTACAATGAGCAGTTCTTC.

The V gene is TRBV11-2, the J gene TRBJ2-3; the D is unclear. The CDR3 totals 13 residues. The germline gives CDR1 SGHAT, CDR2 FQNNGV. The V and J ends lost 1 base and 4 bases respectively, with 6 bases between them. CDR3 in amino acids: CASSLATADTQYF. The CDR3 coding sequence is TGTGCCAGCAGCTTAGCCACGGCAGATACGCAGTATTTT.

This clonotype was observed at least ten times. This chain uses TRBV5-4 with TRBJ2-2; weak D call: TRBD2 (5 bases). Trimming pared 3 bases from V and 4 bases from J, leaving 13 bases between. The CDR3 contains 15 residues. Germline loops: CDR1 SGHNT, CDR2 YYREEE (reference sequence). The DNA for the CDR3 is TGTGCCAGCAGCTCTCAGACTAACGGCACCGGGGAGCTGTTTTTT. Translation: CASSSQTNGTGELFF.

This clonotype was picked up many times. The chain carries TRBV18 and TRBJ1-6; 8 nucleotides agree with TRBD1. J was trimmed by 9 bases and V by 3 bases; bases with no gene match: 10. This CDR3 is built from 16 residues. In germline, CDR1 is KGHSH, CDR2 LQKENI. The CDR3 region is CASSPSDRVIASPLHF. The CDR3 bases are TGTGCCAGCTCACCCTCGGACAGGGTGATAGCTTCACCCCTCCACTTT.

As regards this clonotype: The junction departs from the called germline gene at one end, perhaps through a read error. This rearrangement joins TRBV4-1 to TRBJ2-7; no firm D call. Germline CDR1 and CDR2: MGHRA and YSYEKL. This CDR3 contains 13 residues. CDR3 loop: CASSHGPIYEHYF. The CDR3 DNA sequence: TGCGCCAGCAGCCACGGGCCCATCTACGAGCATTACTTC.

This clonotype was detected ten times or more. The rearrangement joins TRBV12-3 or TRBV12-4 to TRBJ1-1; 12 nucleotides align to TRBD1. J gave up 5 bases and V 6 bases, and 10 bases lay outside the gene matches. There are 16 residues in the CDR3. CDR3 DNA: TGTGCCAGCAGGTGGGGGACAGGGGGCCCGAGAACTGAAGCTTTCTTT. Amino acids: CASRWGTGGPRTEAFF.

The CDR3 loop is CASSRDRNTGELFF. CDR3 DNA sequence: TGCGCCAGCAGCCGCGACAGGAACACCGGGGAGCTGTTTTTT. The V call is TRBV10-2, the J call TRBJ2-2, with D possibly being TRBD1 (5 bases). The V gene lost 6 bases and the J gene lost 1 base, with 9 bases spanning the gap. CDR1 is WSHSY and CDR2 is SAAADI in the germline V gene. The CDR3 runs to 14 residues.

This clonotype was seen repeatedly, ten times or more. This sequence joins TRBV7-2 and TRBJ2-4; TRBD2 might be the D (5 bases). The CDR3 consists of 14 residues. With 11 bases removed from V and 8 bases from J, the gap between germline ends came to 22 bases. Germline loops: CDR1 SGHTA, CDR2 FQGNSA. CDR3 in DNA: TGTGCCGTCGGCGGTAGGACTCCCAAGGACATTCAGTACTTC. The encoded protein is CAVGGRTPKDIQYF.

This clonotype was detected many times. J is TRBJ1-5 and V is TRBV20-1; TRBD1 agrees at 7 bases. The V segment lost 3 bases and the J segment 9 bases; nucleotides outside the gene matches: 11. The CDR3 consists of 14 residues. Germline V gene sequence: CDR1 DFQATT, CDR2 SNEGSKA (reference sequence). The CDR3: CSASQTGYQGPQHF. In DNA, the CDR3 is TGCAGTGCTAGTCAGACAGGGTATCAGGGGCCCCAGCATTTT.